A single sample is the source of the 9 T cell receptor beta chains below, sequenced in a study of CD8+ T cells in alopecia areata. cDNA reverse transcribed from extracted RNA served as the sequencing template. Sequencing was performed with immunoSEQ multiplex PCR; in TCRdb, only in-frame clones are kept and a portion is missing. The table has 90,000 to 120,000 clones, 45% to 70% seen once. Sequencing was performed on CD8+ T cells sorted from blood. These receptors all stem from a human donor in good health.

V and J are TRBV28 and TRBJ2-3, with D perhaps matching TRBD1 (5 bases). Germline V lookup: CDR1 MDHEN, CDR2 SYDVKM. The V gene lost 7 bases and the J gene lost 2 bases, with 16 bases spanning the gap. This CDR3 region has 15 residues. CDR3 residues: CASTLRGSFTDTQYF. The CDR3 nucleotides are TGTGCCAGCACCCTTAGGGGTAGCTTCACAGATACGCAGTATTTT.

This clone was seen only once. This sample also contains other DNA sequences that code for the same CDR3. V usage is TRBV5-6 and J usage is TRBJ1-1; TRBD1 is a possible D gene (5 bases). Per the germline V gene, CDR1 is SGHDT and CDR2 is YYEEEE. The CDR3 spans 13 residues. V was trimmed by 3 bases and J by 0 bases, leaving 6 bases between them. CDR3 bases: TGTGCCAGCAGCTCAGGGTTGAACACTGAAGCTTTCTTT. Its protein is CASSSGLNTEAFF.

The rearrangement links TRBV6-4 to TRBJ1-1; D gene uncertain. CDR1 and CDR2 from the germline V gene are MRHNA and SNTAGT. The V gene lost 0 bases and the J gene lost 2 bases, with 10 bases spanning the gap. The length of the CDR3 is 15 residues. The DNA of the CDR3 is TGTGCCAGCAGTGACTCCCATGGCCCCAACACTGAAGCTTTCTTT. Translated: CASSDSHGPNTEAFF.

This clone has just a few counts. The chain carries TRBV7-9 and TRBJ2-2; a weak D match, TRBD2 (5 bases). Germline V gene sequence: CDR1 SEHNR, CDR2 FQNEAQ (reference sequence). V dropped 0 bases and J dropped 6 bases, with 17 bases sitting between them. The CDR3 sequence is 17 residues long. CDR3 loop: CASSLAFGGLSAGELFF. The CDR3 DNA sequence: TGTGCCAGCAGCTTAGCGTTTGGAGGCCTGAGCGCCGGGGAGCTGTTTTTT.

The sample holds a few counts of this clone. The J gene is TRBJ2-2, the V gene TRBV14, with 8 bases that match TRBD1. The junction had 5 bases not matched to a gene; V was cut back by 5 bases and J by 3 bases. The CDR3 sequence is 15 residues long. Germline V gene lookup returns CDR1 SGHDN and CDR2 FVKESK. CDR3 DNA sequence: TGTGCCAGCAGCGTTGGACAGGGCTACACCGGGGAGCTGTTTTTT. Protein sequence: CASSVGQGYTGELFF.

There are a few counts of this clone. The chain combines TRBV5-6 with TRBJ2-7, with TRBD1 as a possible D gene (6 bases). This CDR3 is built from 12 residues. CDR1 is SGHDT, CDR2 YYEEEE, per germline. Deletions cut 4 bases from V and 5 bases from J, with 10 bases between. CDR3 nucleotides: TGTGCCAGCAGCCTCGGGACAAACGAGCAGTACTTC. Its translation: CASSLGTNEQYF. Looking up the rest from reference TRBV5-6 and TRBJ2-7 gives the full variable domain: DAGVTQSPTHLIKTRGQQVTLRCSPKSGHDTVSWYQQALGQGPQFIFQYYEEEERQRGNFPDRFSGHQFPNYSSELNVNALLLGDSALYLCASSLGTNEQYFGPGTRLTVT.

The chain is built from TRBV2 and TRBJ1-6; D is unresolved. The V end was cut by 9 bases, the J end by 7 bases, with 16 bases between. This CDR3 comprises 14 residues. The germline V gene encodes CDR1 SNHLY and CDR2 FYNNEI. The CDR3 DNA sequence: TGTGCCAGAGGGATTCGAGGTTCGAATTCACCCCTCCACTTT. This gives the protein CARGIRGSNSPLHF.

The V and J genes are TRBV7-9 and TRBJ2-5; the match to TRBD2 covers 8 bases. Germline loops: CDR1 SEHNR, CDR2 FQNEAQ (reference sequence). The CDR3 is 17 residues long. The J segment lost 3 bases and the V segment lost 5 bases, leaving 14 bases of the junction unmatched. CDR3 region: CASSRTAGLDWEETQYF. The DNA for the CDR3 is TGTGCCAGCAGCCGGACCGCGGGACTAGATTGGGAAGAGACCCAGTACTTC.

On this clone itself: One end of the junction fails to match germline, which may point to a read error. The rearrangement joins TRBV9 to TRBJ1-1; D is possibly TRBD1 (6 bases). Germline lookup yields CDR1 SGDLS and CDR2 YYNGEE. The CDR3 totals 12 residues. CDR3 coding DNA: TGTGCCAGCAGCGCATGGGACACCGAAGCTTTCTTT. Translating it yields CASSAWDTEAFF.